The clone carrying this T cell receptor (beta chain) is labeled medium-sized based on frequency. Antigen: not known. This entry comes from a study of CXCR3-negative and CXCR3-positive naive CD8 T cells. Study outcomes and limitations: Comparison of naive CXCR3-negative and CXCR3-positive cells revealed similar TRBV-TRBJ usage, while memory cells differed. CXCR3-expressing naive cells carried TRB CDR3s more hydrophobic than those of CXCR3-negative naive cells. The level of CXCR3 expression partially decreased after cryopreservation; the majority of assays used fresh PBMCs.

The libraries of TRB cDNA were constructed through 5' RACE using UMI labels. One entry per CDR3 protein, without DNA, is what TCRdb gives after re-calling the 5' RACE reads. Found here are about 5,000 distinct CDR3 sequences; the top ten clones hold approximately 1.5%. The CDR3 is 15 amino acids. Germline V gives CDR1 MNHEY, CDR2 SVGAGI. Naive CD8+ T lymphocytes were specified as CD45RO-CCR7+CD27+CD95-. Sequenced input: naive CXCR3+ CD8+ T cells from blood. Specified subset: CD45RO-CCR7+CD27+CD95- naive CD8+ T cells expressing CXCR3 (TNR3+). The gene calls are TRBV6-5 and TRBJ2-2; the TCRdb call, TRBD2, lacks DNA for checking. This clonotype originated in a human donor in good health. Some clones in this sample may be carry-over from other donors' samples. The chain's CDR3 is CASSYALAVPRELFF.